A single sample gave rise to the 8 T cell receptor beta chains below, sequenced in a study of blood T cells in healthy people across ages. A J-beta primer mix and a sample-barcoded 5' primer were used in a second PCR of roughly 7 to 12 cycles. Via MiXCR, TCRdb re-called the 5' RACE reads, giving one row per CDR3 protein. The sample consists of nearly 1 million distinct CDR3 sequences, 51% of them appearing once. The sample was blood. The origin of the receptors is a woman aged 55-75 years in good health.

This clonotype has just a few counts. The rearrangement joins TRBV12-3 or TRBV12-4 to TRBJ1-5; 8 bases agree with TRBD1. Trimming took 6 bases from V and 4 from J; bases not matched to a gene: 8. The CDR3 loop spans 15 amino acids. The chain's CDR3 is CASRLSGTGNQPQHF. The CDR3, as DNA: TGTGCCAGCAGACTATCCGGGACAGGAAATCAGCCCCAGCATTTT.

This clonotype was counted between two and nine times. For the CDR3, the DNA is TGTGCCAGCAGCCCCCTGACGGGATGGCAAGAGACCCAGTACTTC. This sequence encodes CASSPLTGWQETQYF. The chain has TRBV7-2 and TRBJ2-5; D is possibly TRBD2 (5 bases). The CDR3 is 15 amino acids. Trimming stripped 5 bases from V and 2 bases from J, with 15 bases between. CDR1 is SGHTA and CDR2 is FQGNSA in the germline V gene.

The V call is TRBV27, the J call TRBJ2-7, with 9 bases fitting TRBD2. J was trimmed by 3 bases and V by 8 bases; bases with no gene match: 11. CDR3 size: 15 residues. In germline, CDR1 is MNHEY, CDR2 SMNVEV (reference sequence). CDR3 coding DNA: TGTGCCAGCTGGAGCCCGGCTAGCGGGATCTACGAGCAGTACTTC. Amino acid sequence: CASWSPASGIYEQYF.

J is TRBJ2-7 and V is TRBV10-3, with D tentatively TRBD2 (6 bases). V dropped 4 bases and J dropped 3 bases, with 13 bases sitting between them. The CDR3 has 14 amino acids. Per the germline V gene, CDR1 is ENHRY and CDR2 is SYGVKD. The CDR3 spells CAISAGSSGYEQYF. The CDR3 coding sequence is TGTGCCATCAGTGCCGGGAGTTCGGGCTACGAGCAGTACTTC.

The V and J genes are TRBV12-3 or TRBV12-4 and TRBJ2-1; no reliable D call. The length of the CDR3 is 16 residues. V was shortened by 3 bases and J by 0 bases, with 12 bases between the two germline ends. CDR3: CASSFTIRSSYNEQFF. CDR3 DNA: TGTGCCAGCAGTTTTACTATTCGGAGCTCCTACAATGAGCAGTTCTTC.

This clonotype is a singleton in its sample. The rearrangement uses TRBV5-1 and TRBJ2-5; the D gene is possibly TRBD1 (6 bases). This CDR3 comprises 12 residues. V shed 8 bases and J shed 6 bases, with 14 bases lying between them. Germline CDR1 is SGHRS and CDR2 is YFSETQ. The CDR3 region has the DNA TGCGCCAGTGCAGGGGAGTCAAAGACCCAGTACTTC. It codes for CASAGESKTQYF. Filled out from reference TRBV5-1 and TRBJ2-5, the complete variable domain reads KAGVTQTPRYLIKTRGQQVTLSCSPISGHRSVSWYQQTPGQGLQFLFEYFSETQRNKGNFPGRFSGRQFSNSRSEMNVSTLELGDSALYLCASAGESKTQYFGPGTRLLVL.

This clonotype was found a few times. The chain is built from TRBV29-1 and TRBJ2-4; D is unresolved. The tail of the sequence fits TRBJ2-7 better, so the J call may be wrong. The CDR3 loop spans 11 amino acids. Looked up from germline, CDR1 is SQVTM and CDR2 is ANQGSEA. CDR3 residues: CSFWSVNEQYF. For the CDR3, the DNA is TGCAGCTTTTGGAGCGTTAACGAGCAGTACTTC.

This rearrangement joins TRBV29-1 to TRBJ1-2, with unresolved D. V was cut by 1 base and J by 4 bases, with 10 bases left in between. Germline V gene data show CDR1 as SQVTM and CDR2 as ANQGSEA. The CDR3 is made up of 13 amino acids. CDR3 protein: CSVEVGSLYGYTF. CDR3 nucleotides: TGCAGCGTTGAAGTGGGCAGCCTCTATGGCTACACCTTC.